This T cell receptor (beta chain) was retrieved from a study of blood T cell repertoires in COVID-19. The data were produced by immunoSEQ multiplex PCR, yet TCRdb's version contains in-frame clones alone and is incomplete. Among 170,000 or so clones listed, 86% were seen once. This receptor was identified in a man aged 50 to 60 with active or convalescent COVID-19. Specimen: peripheral blood.

DNA for the CDR3: TGTGCCAGTAGTATCCCCGGACAGGGTTACACCGGGGAGCTGTTTTTT. It specifies CASSIPGQGYTGELFF. This sequence joins TRBV19 and TRBJ2-2; TRBD1 agrees at 8 bases. Germline loops: CDR1 LNHDA, CDR2 SQIVND (reference sequence). V was pared by 3 bases and J by 3 bases, with 6 bases of the junction left unmatched. The CDR3 consists of 16 residues.